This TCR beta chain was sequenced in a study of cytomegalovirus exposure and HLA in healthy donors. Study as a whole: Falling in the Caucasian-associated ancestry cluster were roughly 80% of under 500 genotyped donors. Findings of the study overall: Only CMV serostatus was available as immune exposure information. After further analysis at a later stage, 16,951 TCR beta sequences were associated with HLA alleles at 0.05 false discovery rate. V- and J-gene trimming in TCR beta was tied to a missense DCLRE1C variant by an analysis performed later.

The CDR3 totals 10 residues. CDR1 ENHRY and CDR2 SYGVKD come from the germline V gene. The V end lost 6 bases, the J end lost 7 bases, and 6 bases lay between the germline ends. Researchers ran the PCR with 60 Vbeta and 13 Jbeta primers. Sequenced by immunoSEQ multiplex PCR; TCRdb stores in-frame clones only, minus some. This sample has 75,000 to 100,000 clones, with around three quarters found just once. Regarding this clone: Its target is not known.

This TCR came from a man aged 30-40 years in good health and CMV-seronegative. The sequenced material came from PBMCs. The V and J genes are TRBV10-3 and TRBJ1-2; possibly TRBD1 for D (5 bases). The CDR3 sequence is CAIRQVGYTF. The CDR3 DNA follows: TGTGCCATCAGACAGGTTGGCTACACCTTC.